Below, one TCR beta chain is given with its context. This CDR3 comprises 14 residues. The ends were cut back, 4 bases at V and 7 bases at J, with 11 bases in the middle. The second PCR ran about 6 to 12 cycles with a sample-barcoded 5' primer and J-beta primers. TCRdb independently ran MiXCR on the 5' RACE reads; one entry per CDR3 protein. The repertoire holds around 500,000 distinct CDR3 sequences, with roughly a quarter as singletons. The data belong to a study of blood T cells in healthy people across ages. The same sample was also used in a study of T cells of mothers and their children. That work states: Overlap ran slightly, non-significantly higher for related than unrelated mother-child pairs.

The chain uses TRBV12-3 or TRBV12-4 and TRBJ1-6; D is perhaps TRBD1 (6 bases). This TCR came from a boy aged 2 to 9 in good health. Sequencing input: blood. The CDR3 nucleotides are TGTGCCAGCAGTTCGCCCGGACAGAATTCACCCCTCCACTTT. Translating it yields CASSSPGQNSPLHF.